The present T cell receptor (beta chain) was sequenced within a study of T-cell reconstitution after alpha-beta-depleted transplantation in children. Study-wide points: A year post-transplant, T-cell counts and diversity derived mostly from newly produced T cells. Recipient T cells and thymic progenitors that survived gave rise to the high TCRbeta diversity observed at day 60 in some patients. Two months or so post-transplant, alpha-beta T cells reportedly derived from several hundred expanded graft clones.

CDR3 length: 17 amino acids. Germline V CDR1 and CDR2: SGHVS, FNYEAQ. Trimming at V came to 0 bases and at J to 5 bases, leaving 11 bases not matched to a gene. Unique molecular identifiers were built into the TCRbeta library. A single record per CDR3 protein comes from TCRdb applying MiXCR to the PCR reads. The sample consists of roughly 420,000 distinct CDR3 sequences, about a sixth of them appearing once. This clonotype was found a few times. Its antigen is as yet unknown. This sequence originates from a boy less than two years old who had a stem cell transplant for Wiskott-Aldrich syndrome, so the T cells may come from the graft donor. Sequencing was performed on PBMCs, mostly from graft donor cells, taken 360 days after TCRalphabeta/CD19-depleted stem cell transplant. The chain uses TRBV7-6 and TRBJ2-5; 8 nucleotides match TRBD1. The CDR3 nucleotides read TGTGCCAGCAGCTTAGCGCCCTTCAGGGGGCGCATGGAGACCCAGTACTTC. As protein: CASSLAPFRGRMETQYF.